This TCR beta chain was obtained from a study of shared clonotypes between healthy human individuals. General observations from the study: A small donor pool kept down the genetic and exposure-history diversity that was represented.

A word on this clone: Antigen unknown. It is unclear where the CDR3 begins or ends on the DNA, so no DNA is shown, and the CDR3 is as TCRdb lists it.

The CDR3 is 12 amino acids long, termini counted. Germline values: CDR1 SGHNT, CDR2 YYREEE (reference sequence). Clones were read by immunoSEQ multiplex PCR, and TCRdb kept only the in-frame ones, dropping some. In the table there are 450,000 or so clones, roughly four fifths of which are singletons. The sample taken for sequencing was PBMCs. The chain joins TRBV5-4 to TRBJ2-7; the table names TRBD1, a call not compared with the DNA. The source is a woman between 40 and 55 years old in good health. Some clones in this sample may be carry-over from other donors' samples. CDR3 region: CASSLWGQGIHF.